One and the same sample provided the 21 T cell receptor beta chains below, sequenced in a study of T cell responses to AZD1222 COVID-19 vaccine. Data came from immunoSEQ multiplex PCR; TCRdb stores just in-frame clones and leaves some out. Here the sample spans about 160,000 clones, 93% being singletons. This specimen consisted of peripheral blood, obtained on day 0 of AZD1222 vaccination. The receptors originated from an adult in good health.

The rearrangement links TRBV28 to TRBJ1-1; D call uncertain. The CDR3 runs to 14 residues. Germline CDR1 is MDHEN and CDR2 is SYDVKM. Trimming left V 7 bases short and J 0 bases short, with 12 bases between. The DNA for the CDR3 is TGTGCCAGCACCTCAGCCAGGCTGAACACTGAAGCTTTCTTT. Amino acid sequence: CASTSARLNTEAFF.

The V and J genes are TRBV12-3 or TRBV12-4 and TRBJ1-1; D remains ambiguous. The CDR3 spans 13 residues. The germline V and J ends were trimmed by 6 bases and 1 base, with 9 bases remaining between them. CDR3 nucleotides: TGTGCCAGCAGCCAAGGACGGAACACTGAAGCTTTCTTT. Residues: CASSQGRNTEAFF.

The V and J genes are TRBV7-9 and TRBJ1-5, with 8 bases fitting TRBD1. CDR1 is SEHNR and CDR2 is FQNEAQ in the germline V gene (reference sequence). The J segment lost 1 base and the V segment lost 5 bases, leaving 7 bases of the junction unmatched. The CDR3 is 16 residues long. The CDR3 DNA sequence: TGTGCCAGCAGCGTACAGGGGGTAATCAGCAATCAGCCCCAGCATTTT. Protein sequence: CASSVQGVISNQPQHF.

The chain links TRBV30 to TRBJ1-2, with D possibly matching TRBD1 (6 bases). Trimming took off 2 bases at V and 3 bases at J, with 22 bases between the two ends. The CDR3 totals 17 residues. Germline V CDR1 and CDR2: GTSNPN, SVGIG (reference sequence). DNA of the CDR3: TGTGCCTGGAGTTTCCCGGGGGCGCAGGGGTTGCACTATGGCTACACCTTC. Its protein is CAWSFPGAQGLHYGYTF.

This clone has at least ten counts. The rearrangement uses TRBV15 and TRBJ1-2, with no clear D. Trimming left V 2 bases short and J 2 bases short, with 6 bases between. Germline V gene sequence: CDR1 LNHNV, CDR2 YYDKDF (reference sequence). This CDR3 spans 13 amino acids. Here the CDR3 DNA reads TGTGCCACCAGCAGACAGGAGAACTATGGCTACACCTTC. Residues: CATSRQENYGYTF.

The chain uses TRBV7-8 and TRBJ1-5; the D gene is possibly TRBD1 (6 bases). The length of the CDR3 is 16 residues. Trimming pared 5 bases from V and 7 bases from J, leaving 21 bases between. CDR1 and CDR2 from the germline V gene are SGHVS and FQNEAQ. The CDR3 spells CASSMGTSPHRQPQHF. CDR3 bases: TGTGCCAGCAGCATGGGGACAAGTCCCCATCGACAGCCCCAGCATTTT.

V usage is TRBV7-9 and J usage is TRBJ2-1; D perhaps matches TRBD1 (7 bases). This CDR3 has 17 amino acids. The V end was cut by 5 bases, the J end by 2 bases, with 19 bases between. From germline, CDR1 is SEHNR and CDR2 FQNEAQ (reference sequence). The CDR3 DNA reads TGTGCCAGCAGCCCCAGGGGGGCGGGGCCCCCCTACAATGAGCAGTTCTTC. It encodes CASSPRGAGPPYNEQFF.

The chain carries TRBV10-3 and TRBJ1-2; D ambiguous. CDR1 and CDR2 (germline): ENHRY, SYGVKD. Trimming took 0 bases from V and 1 from J, leaving 3 bases between them. This CDR3 is 13 amino acids long. The CDR3 here is CAISESLNYGYTF. The CDR3 nucleotides read TGTGCCATCAGTGAGTCTCTTAACTATGGCTACACCTTC.

The rearrangement uses TRBV11-1 and TRBJ2-5; the D call may be TRBD1 or TRBD2 (6 bases each). Germline V gives CDR1 SGHAT, CDR2 FQDESV (reference sequence). The CDR3 length is 17 residues. The V gene lost 0 bases and the J gene lost 0 bases, with 14 bases spanning the gap. The CDR3 spells CASSLAGGQFHQETQYF. In DNA, the CDR3 is TGTGCCAGCAGCTTAGCGGGGGGCCAATTTCACCAAGAGACCCAGTACTTC.

The sample holds one count of this clone. This chain connects TRBV12-3 or TRBV12-4 to TRBJ2-3, with D hard to call. The CDR3 contains 12 residues. The V and J ends lost 4 bases and 4 bases respectively, with 6 bases between them. The CDR3 DNA follows: TGTGCCAGCAGTTCAGTGGCAGATACGCAGTATTTT. Protein sequence: CASSSVADTQYF.

This chain connects TRBV18 to TRBJ1-1; D might be TRBD1 (5 bases). The CDR3 extends over 13 amino acids. Trimming cost V 8 bases and J 2 bases, with 12 bases left between them. Germline CDR1 and CDR2: KGHSH and LQKENI. The CDR3: CASLTDSNTEAFF. The CDR3 region has the DNA TGTGCCAGCCTCACTGACAGTAACACTGAAGCTTTCTTT.

The gene calls are TRBV15 and TRBJ1-4; perhaps TRBD1 as D (5 bases). CDR1 and CDR2 (germline): LNHNV, YYDKDF (reference sequence). Trimming pared 0 bases from V and 8 bases from J, leaving 7 bases between. CDR3 length: 13 residues. CDR3 sequence reads: CATSRDRQEKLFF. In nucleotides, the CDR3 is TGTGCCACCAGCAGAGATCGACAGGAAAAACTGTTTTTT.

The chain is built from TRBV7-9 and TRBJ1-4; TRBD1 aligns across 11 bases. Germline values: CDR1 SEHNR, CDR2 FQNEAQ (reference sequence). The V segment lost 4 bases and the J segment 0 bases; nucleotides outside the gene matches: 7. The CDR3 is 18 amino acids. The CDR3 DNA reads TGTGCCAGCAGCTGGCCACCGGGACAGGGGGCAACTAATGAAAAACTGTTTTTT. The encoded protein is CASSWPPGQGATNEKLFF. Drawing the rest from reference TRBV7-9 and TRBJ1-4, the complete variable domain is DTGVSQNPRHKITKRGQNVTFRCDPISEHNRLYWYRQTLGQGPEFLTYFQNEAQLEKSRLLSDRFSAERPKGSFSTLEIQRTEQGDSAMYLCASSWPPGQGATNEKLFFGSGTQLSVL.

This clone was picked up one time. The gene calls are TRBV4-2 and TRBJ1-1; D is ambiguous. The V end lost 1 base, the J end lost 1 base, and 4 bases lay between the germline ends. This CDR3 comprises 13 residues. The germline gives CDR1 LGHNA, CDR2 YNFKEQ. CDR3 coding DNA: TGTGCCAGCAGCCAAGGACAGAACACTGAAGCTTTCTTT. It encodes CASSQGQNTEAFF.

The chain recombines TRBV15 with TRBJ1-2, with 8 bases identical to TRBD1. The CDR3 has 16 residues. After removal of 5 bases from V and 3 bases from J, the junction contained 11 bases not matched to a gene. Germline loops: CDR1 LNHNV, CDR2 YYDKDF (reference sequence). CDR3 in DNA: TGTGCCACCAGCGCCGGACAGGGATGGTCTGACTATGGCTACACCTTC. Its protein product is CATSAGQGWSDYGYTF.

The gene calls are TRBV9 and TRBJ2-3; 14 bases are a match to TRBD2. The V gene's germline CDR1 is SGDLS and CDR2 YYNGEE. V was clipped by 3 bases and J by 2 bases; unmatched bases: 5. The CDR3 loop spans 17 amino acids. CDR3 bases: TGTGCCAGCAGCGCAGGACTAGCGGGGGGATACACAGATACGCAGTATTTT. Translating gives CASSAGLAGGYTDTQYF.

The chain couples TRBV19 to TRBJ1-6, with D perhaps TRBD1 (5 bases). Trimming took 5 bases from V and 7 from J, leaving 9 bases between them. The germline gives CDR1 LNHDA, CDR2 SQIVND (reference sequence). The CDR3 spans 13 residues. DNA for the CDR3: TGTGCCAGTAGTGCGCCAGGGAATTCACCCCTCCACTTT. Its protein is CASSAPGNSPLHF.

V gene TRBV7-9 combines with J gene TRBJ1-1; D unresolved. The CDR3 runs 15 residues. Trimming removed 2 bases from V and 6 bases from J, with 16 bases in between. Germline CDR1 is SEHNR and CDR2 is FQNEAQ (reference sequence). This chain's CDR3 is CASSLSRLQPAEAFF. The CDR3 bases are TGTGCCAGCAGCTTAAGTCGGTTACAGCCCGCTGAAGCTTTCTTT. Supplemented by reference TRBV7-9 and TRBJ1-1, the full variable domain reads DTGVSQNPRHKITKRGQNVTFRCDPISEHNRLYWYRQTLGQGPEFLTYFQNEAQLEKSRLLSDRFSAERPKGSFSTLEIQRTEQGDSAMYLCASSLSRLQPAEAFFGQGTRLTVV.

This chain joins TRBV2 and TRBJ1-1; weak D call: TRBD1 (5 bases). V shed 7 bases and J shed 3 bases, with 12 bases lying between them. This CDR3 has 13 amino acids. Germline-derived CDR1 and CDR2 are SNHLY and FYNNEI. The CDR3 is CASISMGDTEAFF. In nucleotides, the CDR3 is TGTGCCAGCATTTCCATGGGGGACACTGAAGCTTTCTTT.

This chain links TRBV5-4 with TRBJ2-3; possible D gene TRBD2, 6 bases. Germline V gene lookup returns CDR1 SGHNT and CDR2 YYREEE (reference sequence). This CDR3 has 16 amino acids. V shed 0 bases and J shed 1 base, with 12 bases lying between them. This CDR3 is CASSLAAGSGTDTQYF. Here the CDR3 DNA reads TGTGCCAGCAGCTTGGCCGCGGGGTCAGGCACAGATACGCAGTATTTT.

This clone has a single count. This chain connects TRBV28 to TRBJ2-5; 7 bases match TRBD2. The CDR3 loop spans 16 amino acids. J lost 4 bases, V lost 4 bases, and 12 bases had no gene match. Germline V CDR1 and CDR2: MDHEN, SYDVKM. The CDR3 sequence: CASSSPLSSGPETQYF. CDR3 coding DNA: TGTGCCAGCAGTTCCCCTCTGTCTAGCGGCCCAGAGACCCAGTACTTC. The complete variable domain, with remaining parts taken from reference TRBV28 and TRBJ2-5, reads DVKVTQSSRYLVKRTGEKVFLECVQDMDHENMFWYRQDPGLGLRLIYFSYDVKMKEKGDIPEGYSVSREKKERFSLILESASTNQTSMYLCASSSPLSSGPETQYFGPGTRLLVL.